This T cell receptor beta chain is from a study of blood T cell repertoires in COVID-19. Study context: From T cells, B-cell-depleted T cells, or PBMCs came the material, which was cDNA or gDNA.

CDR3 length: 14 amino acids. V was clipped by 4 bases and J by 7 bases; unmatched bases: 6. Germline V gene sequence: CDR1 SNHLY, CDR2 FYNNEI. In the study's own analysis: Reference gene primer amplification gave estimated nucleated cell counts. Only in-frame clones appear in the TCRdb table, and some are missing; sequencing was by immunoSEQ multiplex PCR. That table is the source of V, J and clone size, and D and trimming were worked out from the DNA. The sample contains roughly 380,000 clones, approximately 89% of which appear only once. Enrollment of patients from Seattle took place during active infection, with longitudinal follow-up.

Sequenced input: peripheral blood. V gene TRBV2 combines with J gene TRBJ1-2; 10 bases fit TRBD1. The receptor's source is an older woman with COVID-19, enrolled during active disease. The CDR3 DNA sequence: TGTGCCAGCAGTGTGGGACAGGGGCGAGGTGGCTACACCTTC. Protein sequence: CASSVGQGRGGYTF.